This T cell receptor beta chain was found in a study of blood T cell repertoires in COVID-19. Study in general: Some COVID-19 samples were acute and others convalescent; all came from the United States, Italy and Spain. T cells, B-cell-depleted T cells, or PBMCs supplied cDNA or gDNA.

The authors' processing: Reference gene primer amplification gave nucleated cell count estimates. The table came from immunoSEQ multiplex PCR; TCRdb's copy has only in-frame clones and leaves some out. The V and J calls and clone size come from that table; D and trimming were worked out from the DNA. The sample lists 150,000 or so clones, 70% to 80% seen once, with 3.5% to 5% in the top ten. The ends were cut back, 4 bases at V and 2 bases at J, with 8 bases in the middle. The length of the CDR3 is 12 residues. Looked up from germline, CDR1 is GTSNPN and CDR2 is SVGIG (reference sequence). This sequence joins TRBV30 and TRBJ2-5, with D possibly being TRBD1 (5 bases). The source material was peripheral blood. The receptor's source is a woman aged 80 or older with active or convalescent COVID-19. The CDR3 DNA reads as TGTGCCTGGAAGGGGCTTCAAGAGACCCAGTACTTC. As protein: CAWKGLQETQYF. Variable domain in full (rest from reference TRBV30 and TRBJ2-5): SQTIHQWPATLVQPVGSPLSLECTVEGTSNPNLYWYRQAAGRGLQLLFYSVGIGQISSEVPQNLSASRPQDRQFILSSKKLLLSDSGFYLCAWKGLQETQYFGPGTRLLVL.